The T cell receptor beta chain under discussion was sequenced for a study of monozygotic twins with inflammatory bowel disease. The blood volume drawn from each donor was 2 to 3 ml. Germline loops: CDR1 SGDLS, CDR2 YYNGEE. This CDR3 region has 14 residues. cDNA encoding TCRalpha and TCRbeta underwent two nested PCRs of roughly 16 and 10 cycles, each of which was followed by bead purification. TCRdb re-called the 5' RACE reads and catalogs CDR3 proteins one per entry, DNA excluded. The sample holds approximately 400,000 distinct CDR3 sequences. Material: blood. This clonotype was sampled from a human donor with ulcerative colitis or Crohn's disease, or a healthy co-twin of an affected twin (not recorded which). This chain uses TRBV9 with TRBJ2-3. This chain's CDR3 is CASSVGASSDTQYF.